This TCR beta chain originates from a study of early T cells in non-severe SARS-CoV-2 infection. Study as a whole: The authors sequenced bulk RNA from unsorted whole blood, leaving chains unpaired.

The ends were cut back, 2 bases at V and 1 base at J, with 6 bases in the middle. The CDR3 runs 15 residues. Per germline, CDR1 LGHDT and CDR2 YNNKEL (reference sequence). The protocol attached unique molecular identifiers to individual cDNA molecules. TCRdb re-called the 5' RACE reads with MiXCR, one entry per CDR3 protein. The sample gives some 90,000 distinct CDR3 sequences, about 15% of which show up once; about 5.5% is in the top ten. This TCR was recovered from an adult who was a healthcare worker with PCR-confirmed SARS-CoV-2 infection or an uninfected control (not recorded which). Sequencing used whole blood. This chain links TRBV3-1 with TRBJ2-6; tentatively, D is TRBD2 (5 bases). The CDR3 region is CASSQRGSGANVLTF. DNA of the CDR3: TGTGCCAGCAGCCAACGGGGTTCTGGGGCCAACGTCCTGACTTTC.